These 5 T cell receptor beta chains share one sample of origin, sequenced in a study of T-cell memory formation after mild COVID-19. MiXCR, run by TCRdb on the 5' RACE reads, gives a single entry per CDR3 protein. The sample holds tens of thousands of distinct CDR3 sequences, around 27% seen once. Sequences were obtained from PBMCs or a T cell subset sorted from them (not recorded which). The receptors were sampled from a man between 18 and 29 years old who had mild COVID-19 (a few samples of this study predate the infection). Cell type and time point are not known.

The chain recombines TRBV7-9 with TRBJ1-2, with TRBD1 identical over 9 bases. V dropped 6 bases and J dropped 3; count of bases not matched to a gene: 8. CDR3 size: 15 residues. Germline lookup yields CDR1 SEHNR and CDR2 FQNEAQ (reference sequence). The CDR3 loop is CASSPGTGLYYGYTF. The CDR3 region has the DNA TGTGCCAGCAGTCCCGGGACAGGGCTTTACTATGGCTACACCTTC.

The chain employs TRBV27 and TRBJ2-5, with D possibly being TRBD1 (6 bases). Germline lookup yields CDR1 MNHEY and CDR2 SMNVEV (reference sequence). V was pared by 3 bases and J by 13 bases, with 15 bases between. This CDR3 is built from 12 residues. The CDR3 loop is CASSFTGSARYF. The CDR3, as DNA: TGTGCCAGCAGTTTCACAGGGTCGGCGCGGTACTTC.

The V gene is TRBV28, the J gene TRBJ1-2; 7 nucleotides match TRBD1. CDR3 length: 15 amino acids. Germline loops: CDR1 MDHEN, CDR2 SYDVKM. Trimming took 3 bases from V and 5 from J; bases not matched to a gene: 9. CDR3 protein: CASSLIVRGSYGYTF. The CDR3, as DNA: TGTGCCAGCAGTTTGATCGTCAGGGGGTCTTATGGCTACACCTTC.

The gene calls are TRBV20-1 and TRBJ2-7; D ambiguous. Germline V gives CDR1 DFQATT, CDR2 SNEGSKA (reference sequence). V was trimmed by 0 bases and J by 2 bases, leaving 17 bases between them. The CDR3 is 16 amino acids. CDR3 amino acids: CSARDSLAARTYEQYF. CDR3 DNA sequence: TGCAGTGCTAGAGATTCCCTCGCGGCCCGGACCTACGAGCAGTACTTC.

This sequence joins TRBV4-3 and TRBJ2-3, with TRBD2 identical over 7 bases. J lost 6 bases, V lost 2 bases, and 8 bases had no gene match. This CDR3 spans 15 amino acids. Germline V lookup: CDR1 LGHNA, CDR2 YSLEER. CDR3 DNA sequence: TGCGCCAGCAGCCAACGAGTGACTAGCAGGGATACGCAGTATTTT. This encodes CASSQRVTSRDTQYF.